The 11 T cell receptor beta chains below come from one sample, sequenced in a study of shared clonotypes between healthy human individuals. The repertoire was sequenced with immunoSEQ multiplex PCR; TCRdb's copy has only in-frame clones and lacks some. Of some 2,400,000 clones in the sample, about 94% were seen once. The sample was naive CD4+ T cells sorted from blood. The subset is: CD45RA+ positively selected. Source of these receptors: a man aged 18 to 29 in good health.

CDR3 in amino acids: CASSTLAGATDTQYF. CDR3 sequence (DNA): TGCGCCAGCAGCACGCTAGCGGGAGCCACAGATACGCAGTATTTT. The chain couples TRBV5-1 to TRBJ2-3, with TRBD2 identical over 10 bases. The germline V gene has CDR1 SGHRS and CDR2 YFSETQ. Trimming at V came to 4 bases and at J to 2 bases, leaving 4 bases not matched to a gene. This CDR3 spans 15 amino acids.

The rearrangement links TRBV28 to TRBJ1-6; no reliable D call. Trimming pared 7 bases from V and 0 bases from J, leaving 10 bases between. From germline, CDR1 is MDHEN and CDR2 SYDVKM. The CDR3 covers 15 residues. The CDR3 spells CASNEASSYNSPLHF. Here the CDR3 DNA reads TGTGCCAGCAACGAGGCGAGCTCCTATAATTCACCCCTCCACTTT.

The chain recombines TRBV11-3 with TRBJ1-5; unclear D gene. This CDR3 spans 17 amino acids. Germline values: CDR1 SGHNT, CDR2 YENEEA. With 0 bases removed from V and 1 base from J, the gap between germline ends came to 13 bases. The CDR3 is CASSLEQSRASNQPQHF. The CDR3 DNA sequence: TGTGCCAGCAGCTTAGAACAGTCTCGTGCAAGCAATCAGCCCCAGCATTTT. The full variable domain, rest sourced from reference TRBV11-3 and TRBJ1-5, is EAGVVQSPRYKIIEKKQPVAFWCNPISGHNTLYWYLQNLGQGPELLIRYENEEAVDDSQLPKDRFSAERLKGVDSTLKIQPAELGDSAVYLCASSLEQSRASNQPQHFGDGTRLSIL.

This chain connects TRBV6-5 to TRBJ2-2, with D hard to call. Germline V lookup: CDR1 MNHEY, CDR2 SVGAGI. The CDR3 sequence is 15 residues long. Trimming removed 2 bases at V and 1 base at J, with 8 bases between. The CDR3: CASSYVTLNTGELFF. For the CDR3, the DNA is TGTGCCAGCAGTTACGTAACTCTGAACACCGGGGAGCTGTTTTTT.

The V and J genes are TRBV20-1 and TRBJ2-5; D remains unclear. This CDR3 is 11 amino acids long. V lost 2 bases and J lost 4, with 5 bases in between. Germline V gene data show CDR1 as DFQATT and CDR2 as SNEGSKA (reference sequence). The CDR3 reads CSARTAETQYF. The DNA for the CDR3 is TGCAGTGCTAGAACCGCAGAGACCCAGTACTTC.

The V and J genes are TRBV25-1 and TRBJ2-3, with 7 bases fitting TRBD2. Looked up from germline, CDR1 is MGHDK and CDR2 is SYGVNS. Trimming took 6 bases from V and 6 from J; bases not matched to a gene: 21. The CDR3 runs to 18 residues. CDR3 coding DNA: TGTGCCAGCAGCGGGTTAGCGGGCTCGGCTAATTTAGGGGATACGCAGTATTTT. Its translation: CASSGLAGSANLGDTQYF.

In regard to this clone: Other DNA sequences from this sample encode an identical CDR3 as well. The V and J genes are TRBV5-1 and TRBJ2-7, with 10 bases matching TRBD1. Germline V gene data show CDR1 as SGHRS and CDR2 as YFSETQ. V shed 3 bases, J shed 2 bases, and the junction held 5 bases outside the gene matches. The CDR3 loop spans 15 amino acids. CDR3 amino acids: CASSSPGQGPYEQYF. The CDR3 DNA is TGCGCCAGCAGCTCACCGGGACAGGGGCCCTACGAGCAGTACTTC.

A word on this clone: Other DNA sequences in the sample encode the same CDR3. The chain recombines TRBV18 with TRBJ2-7; tentative D call: TRBD2 (7 bases). With 3 bases removed from V and 2 bases from J, the gap between germline ends came to 8 bases. CDR3 length equals 13 residues. Germline CDR1 is KGHSH and CDR2 is LQKENI. The CDR3 DNA reads as TGTGCCAGCTCACCGGGGGGGCCCTACGAGCAGTACTTC. It specifies CASSPGGPYEQYF.

The chain employs TRBV10-1 and TRBJ2-3; unclear D gene. CDR3 length: 16 residues. V gave up 10 bases and J gave up 2 bases, with 22 bases separating them. Germline CDR1 WNHNN, CDR2 SYGVQD (reference sequence). CDR3 in amino acids: CATSELGNGYTDTQYF. For the CDR3, the DNA is TGCGCCACCTCCGAACTTGGGAACGGGTACACAGATACGCAGTATTTT.

CDR3: CAAGTANSPLHF. In DNA form, the CDR3 reads TGTGCGGCCGGGACAGCAAATTCACCCCTCCACTTT. The chain carries TRBV25-1 and TRBJ1-6, with TRBD1 identical over 7 bases. Germline-derived CDR1 and CDR2 are MGHDK and SYGVNS. CDR3 length: 12 residues.

The gene calls are TRBV27 and TRBJ2-3; no clear D gene. CDR3 length: 13 amino acids. CDR1 is MNHEY, CDR2 SMNVEV, per germline (reference sequence). V lost 3 bases and J 5 bases, leaving 9 bases between the germline ends. CDR3 sequence reads: CASSFKVGDTQYF. The CDR3 region has the DNA TGTGCCAGCAGTTTCAAGGTGGGAGATACGCAGTATTTT.